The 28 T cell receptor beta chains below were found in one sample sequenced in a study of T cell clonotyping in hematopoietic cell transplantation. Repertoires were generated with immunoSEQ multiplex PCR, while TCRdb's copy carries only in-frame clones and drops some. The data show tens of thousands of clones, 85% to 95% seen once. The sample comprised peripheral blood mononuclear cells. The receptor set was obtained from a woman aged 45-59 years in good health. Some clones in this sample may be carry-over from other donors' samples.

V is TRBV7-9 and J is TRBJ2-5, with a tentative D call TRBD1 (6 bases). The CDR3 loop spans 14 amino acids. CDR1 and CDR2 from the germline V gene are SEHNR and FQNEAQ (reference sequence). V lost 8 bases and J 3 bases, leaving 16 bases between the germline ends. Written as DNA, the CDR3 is TGTGCCAGCGGCAAGGGGGTCGTGGAAGAGACCCAGTACTTC. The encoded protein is CASGKGVVEETQYF.

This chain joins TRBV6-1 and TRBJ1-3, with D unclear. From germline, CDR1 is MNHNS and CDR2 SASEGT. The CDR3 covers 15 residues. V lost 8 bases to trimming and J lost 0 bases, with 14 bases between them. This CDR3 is CASGFDVSSGNTIYF. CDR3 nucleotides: TGTGCCAGCGGATTCGACGTAAGCTCTGGAAACACCATATATTTT.

The CDR3 bases are TGTGCCAGCAGTTCACAGGAGCCCTACGAGCAGTACTTC. Translating gives CASSSQEPYEQYF. The rearrangement uses TRBV11-3 and TRBJ2-7; possible D gene TRBD1, 5 bases. V shed 6 bases and J shed 2 bases, with 11 bases lying between them. This CDR3 is 13 amino acids long. CDR1 and CDR2 from the germline V gene are SGHNT and YENEEA.

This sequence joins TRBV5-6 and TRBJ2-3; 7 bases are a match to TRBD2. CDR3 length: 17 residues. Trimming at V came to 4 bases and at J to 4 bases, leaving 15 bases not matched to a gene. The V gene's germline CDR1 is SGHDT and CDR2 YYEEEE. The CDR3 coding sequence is TGTGCCAGCAGCACAACCGCCCGGGGGGTTGTTGCAGATACGCAGTATTTT. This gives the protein CASSTTARGVVADTQYF.

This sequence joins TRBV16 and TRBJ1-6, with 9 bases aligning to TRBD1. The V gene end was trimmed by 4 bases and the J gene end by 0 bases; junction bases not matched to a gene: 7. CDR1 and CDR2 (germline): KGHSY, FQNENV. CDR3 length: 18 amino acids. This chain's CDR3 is CASSPRTGASSYNSPLHF. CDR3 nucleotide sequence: TGTGCCAGCAGCCCCCGGACAGGGGCTAGCTCCTATAATTCACCCCTCCACTTT.

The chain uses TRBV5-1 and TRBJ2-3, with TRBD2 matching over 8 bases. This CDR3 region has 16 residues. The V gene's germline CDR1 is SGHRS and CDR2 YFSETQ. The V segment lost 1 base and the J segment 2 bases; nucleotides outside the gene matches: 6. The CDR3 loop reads CASSLFAGGATDTQYF. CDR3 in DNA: TGCGCCAGCAGCTTGTTTGCGGGGGGAGCCACAGATACGCAGTATTTT.

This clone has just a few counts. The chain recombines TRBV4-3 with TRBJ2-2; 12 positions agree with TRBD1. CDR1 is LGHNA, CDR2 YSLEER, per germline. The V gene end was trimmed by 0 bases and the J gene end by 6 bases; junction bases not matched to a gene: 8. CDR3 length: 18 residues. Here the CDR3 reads CASSQDLPGQGAPGELFF. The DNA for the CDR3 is TGCGCCAGCAGCCAAGATCTTCCGGGACAGGGGGCCCCCGGGGAGCTGTTTTTT.

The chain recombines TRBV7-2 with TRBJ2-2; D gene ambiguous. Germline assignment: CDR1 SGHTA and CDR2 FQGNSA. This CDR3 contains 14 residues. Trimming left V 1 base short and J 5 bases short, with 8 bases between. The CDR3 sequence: CASSLVVETGELFF. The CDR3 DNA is TGTGCCAGCAGCTTAGTTGTAGAAACCGGGGAGCTGTTTTTT.

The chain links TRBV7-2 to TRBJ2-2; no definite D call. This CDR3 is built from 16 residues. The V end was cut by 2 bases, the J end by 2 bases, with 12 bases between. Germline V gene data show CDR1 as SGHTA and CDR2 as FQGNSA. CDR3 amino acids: CASSLNGPVNTGELFF. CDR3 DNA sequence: TGTGCCAGCAGCTTAAACGGGCCAGTTAACACCGGGGAGCTGTTTTTT.

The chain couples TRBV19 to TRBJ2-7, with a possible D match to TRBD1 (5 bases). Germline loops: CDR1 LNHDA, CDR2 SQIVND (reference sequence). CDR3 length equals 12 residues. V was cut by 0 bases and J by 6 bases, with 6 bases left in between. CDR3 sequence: CASSIERGEQYF. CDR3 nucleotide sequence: TGTGCCAGTAGTATAGAAAGGGGCGAGCAGTACTTC.

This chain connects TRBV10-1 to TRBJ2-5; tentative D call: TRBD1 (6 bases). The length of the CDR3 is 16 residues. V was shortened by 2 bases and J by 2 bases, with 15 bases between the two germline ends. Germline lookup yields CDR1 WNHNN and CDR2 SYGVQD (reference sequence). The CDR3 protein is CASSEGGRTIQETQYF. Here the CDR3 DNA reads TGCGCCAGCAGTGAGGGGGGCAGAACAATTCAAGAGACCCAGTACTTC.

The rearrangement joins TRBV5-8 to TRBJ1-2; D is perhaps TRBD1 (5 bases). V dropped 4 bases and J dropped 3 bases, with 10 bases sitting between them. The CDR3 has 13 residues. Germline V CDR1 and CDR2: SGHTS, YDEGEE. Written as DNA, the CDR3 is TGTGCCAGCAGCCGGGGGACGGACTATGGCTACACCTTC. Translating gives CASSRGTDYGYTF.

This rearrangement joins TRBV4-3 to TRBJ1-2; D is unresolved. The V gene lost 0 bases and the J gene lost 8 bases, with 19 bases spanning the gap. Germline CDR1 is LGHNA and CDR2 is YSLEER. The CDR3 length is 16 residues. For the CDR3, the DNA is TGCGCCAGCAGCCAAGAAGGCGGATATCCCTATGACGGCTACACCTTC. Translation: CASSQEGGYPYDGYTF.

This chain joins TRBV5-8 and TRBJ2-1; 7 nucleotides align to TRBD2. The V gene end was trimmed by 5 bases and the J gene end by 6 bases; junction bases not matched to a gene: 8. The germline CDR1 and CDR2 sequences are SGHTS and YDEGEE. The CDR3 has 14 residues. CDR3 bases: TGTGCCAGCAGTTCCGGGAGGTCAACCAATGAGCAGTTCTTC. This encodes CASSSGRSTNEQFF.

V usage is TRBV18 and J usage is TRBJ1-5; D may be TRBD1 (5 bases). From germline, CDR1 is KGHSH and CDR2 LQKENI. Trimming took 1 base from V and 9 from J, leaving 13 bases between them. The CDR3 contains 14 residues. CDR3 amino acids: CASSPLGPRSPQHF. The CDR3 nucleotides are TGTGCCAGCTCACCACTGGGGCCTCGGTCGCCCCAGCATTTT.

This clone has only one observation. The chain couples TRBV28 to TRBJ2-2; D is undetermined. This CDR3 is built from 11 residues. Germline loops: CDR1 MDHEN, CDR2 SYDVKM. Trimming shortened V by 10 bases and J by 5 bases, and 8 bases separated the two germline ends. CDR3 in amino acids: CATLGTGELFF. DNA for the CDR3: TGTGCCACCCTAGGTACCGGGGAGCTGTTTTTT.

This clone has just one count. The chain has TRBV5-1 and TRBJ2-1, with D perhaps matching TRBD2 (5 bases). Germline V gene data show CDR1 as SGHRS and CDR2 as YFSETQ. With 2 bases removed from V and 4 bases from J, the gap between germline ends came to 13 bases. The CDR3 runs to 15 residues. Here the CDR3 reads CASSFERTEYNEQFF. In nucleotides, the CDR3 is TGCGCCAGCAGCTTTGAGCGGACCGAATACAATGAGCAGTTCTTC.

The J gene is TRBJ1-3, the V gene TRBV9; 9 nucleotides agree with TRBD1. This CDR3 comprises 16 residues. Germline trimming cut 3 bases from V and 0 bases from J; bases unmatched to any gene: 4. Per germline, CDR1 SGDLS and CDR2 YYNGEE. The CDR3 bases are TGTGCCAGCAGCGAGGGACAGGGCTACTCTGGAAACACCATATATTTT. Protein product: CASSEGQGYSGNTIYF.

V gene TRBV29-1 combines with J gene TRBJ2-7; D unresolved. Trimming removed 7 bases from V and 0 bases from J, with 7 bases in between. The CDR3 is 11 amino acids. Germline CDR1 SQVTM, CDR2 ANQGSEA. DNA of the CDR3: TGCAGCGGACAAGTCTCCTACGAGCAGTACTTC. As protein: CSGQVSYEQYF.

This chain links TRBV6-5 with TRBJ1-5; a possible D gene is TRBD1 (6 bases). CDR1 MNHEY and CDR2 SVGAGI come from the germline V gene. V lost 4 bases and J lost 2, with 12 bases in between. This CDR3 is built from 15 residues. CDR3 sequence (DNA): TGTGCCAGCAGTTCTTACAGGGCTGGCAATCAGCCCCAGCATTTT. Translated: CASSSYRAGNQPQHF.

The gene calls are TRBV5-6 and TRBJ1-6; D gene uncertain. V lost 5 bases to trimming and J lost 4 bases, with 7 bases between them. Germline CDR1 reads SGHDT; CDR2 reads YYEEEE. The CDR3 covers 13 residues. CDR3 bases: TGTGCCAGCAGTACAAATTATAATTCACCCCTCCACTTT. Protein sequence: CASSTNYNSPLHF. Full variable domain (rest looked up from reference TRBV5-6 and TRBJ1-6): DAGVTQSPTHLIKTRGQQVTLRCSPKSGHDTVSWYQQALGQGPQFIFQYYEEEERQRGNFPDRFSGHQFPNYSSELNVNALLLGDSALYLCASSTNYNSPLHFGNGTRLTVT.

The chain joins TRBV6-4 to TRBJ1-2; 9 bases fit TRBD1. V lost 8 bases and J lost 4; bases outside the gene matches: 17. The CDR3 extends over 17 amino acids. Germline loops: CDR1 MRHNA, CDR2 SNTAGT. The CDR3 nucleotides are TGTGCCAGCCGTGGACAGGGGAATTTAACTCGCCTCTATGGCTACACCTTC. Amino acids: CASRGQGNLTRLYGYTF.

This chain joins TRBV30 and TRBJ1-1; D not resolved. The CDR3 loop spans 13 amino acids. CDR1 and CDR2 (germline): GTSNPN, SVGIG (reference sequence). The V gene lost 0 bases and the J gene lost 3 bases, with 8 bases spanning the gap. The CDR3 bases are TGTGCCTGGAGTGTAAGGACGGACACTGAAGCTTTCTTT. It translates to CAWSVRTDTEAFF.

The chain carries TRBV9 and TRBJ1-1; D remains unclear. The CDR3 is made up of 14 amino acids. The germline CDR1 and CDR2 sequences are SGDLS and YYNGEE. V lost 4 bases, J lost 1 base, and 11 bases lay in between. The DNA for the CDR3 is TGTGCCAGCAGCACCACCGCGAGGAACACTGAAGCTTTCTTT. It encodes CASSTTARNTEAFF. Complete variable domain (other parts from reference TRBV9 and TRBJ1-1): DSGVTQTPKHLITATGQRVTLRCSPRSGDLSVYWYQQSLDQGLQFLIQYYNGEERAKGNILERFSAQQFPDLHSELNLSSLELGDSALYFCASSTTARNTEAFFGQGTRLTVV.

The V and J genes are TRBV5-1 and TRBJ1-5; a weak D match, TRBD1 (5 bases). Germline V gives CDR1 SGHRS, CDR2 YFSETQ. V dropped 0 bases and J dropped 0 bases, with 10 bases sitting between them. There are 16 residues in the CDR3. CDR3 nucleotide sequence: TGCGCCAGCAGCTTGGACGGGACGGGTAGCAATCAGCCCCAGCATTTT. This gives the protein CASSLDGTGSNQPQHF.

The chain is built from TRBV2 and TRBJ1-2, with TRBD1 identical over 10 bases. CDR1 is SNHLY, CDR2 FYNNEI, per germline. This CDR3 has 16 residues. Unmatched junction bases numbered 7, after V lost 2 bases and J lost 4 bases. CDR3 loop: CASSEYSGQGSYGYTF. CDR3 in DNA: TGTGCCAGCAGTGAATATTCGGGACAGGGGAGCTATGGCTACACCTTC.

This CDR3 is CASSQDSGTGLYEQYF. CDR3 nucleotides: TGCGCCAGCAGCCAAGACTCCGGGACAGGGTTGTACGAGCAGTACTTC. J is TRBJ2-7 and V is TRBV4-3; 9 bases are shared with TRBD1. V was clipped by 0 bases and J by 4 bases; unmatched bases: 7. CDR1 and CDR2 from the germline V gene are LGHNA and YSLEER. The length of the CDR3 is 16 residues.

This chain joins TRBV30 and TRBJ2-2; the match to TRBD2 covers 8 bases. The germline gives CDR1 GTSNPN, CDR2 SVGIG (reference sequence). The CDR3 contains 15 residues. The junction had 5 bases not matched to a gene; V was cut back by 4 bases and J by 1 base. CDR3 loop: CAWMSGGLNTGELFF. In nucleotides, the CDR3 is TGTGCCTGGATGAGCGGGGGCCTGAACACCGGGGAGCTGTTTTTT.